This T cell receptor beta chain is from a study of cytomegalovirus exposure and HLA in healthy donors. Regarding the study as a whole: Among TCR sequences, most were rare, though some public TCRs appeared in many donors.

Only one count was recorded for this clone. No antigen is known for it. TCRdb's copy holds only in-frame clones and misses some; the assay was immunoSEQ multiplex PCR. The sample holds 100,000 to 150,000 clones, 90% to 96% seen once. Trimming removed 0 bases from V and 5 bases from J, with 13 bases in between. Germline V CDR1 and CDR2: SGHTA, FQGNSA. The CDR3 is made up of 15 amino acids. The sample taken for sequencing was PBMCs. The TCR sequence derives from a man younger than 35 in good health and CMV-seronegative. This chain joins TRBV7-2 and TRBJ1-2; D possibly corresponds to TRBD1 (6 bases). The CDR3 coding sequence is TGTGCCAGCAGCTTAGCGGTAGGGGGAAAGTATGGCTACACCTTC. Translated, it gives CASSLAVGGKYGYTF.